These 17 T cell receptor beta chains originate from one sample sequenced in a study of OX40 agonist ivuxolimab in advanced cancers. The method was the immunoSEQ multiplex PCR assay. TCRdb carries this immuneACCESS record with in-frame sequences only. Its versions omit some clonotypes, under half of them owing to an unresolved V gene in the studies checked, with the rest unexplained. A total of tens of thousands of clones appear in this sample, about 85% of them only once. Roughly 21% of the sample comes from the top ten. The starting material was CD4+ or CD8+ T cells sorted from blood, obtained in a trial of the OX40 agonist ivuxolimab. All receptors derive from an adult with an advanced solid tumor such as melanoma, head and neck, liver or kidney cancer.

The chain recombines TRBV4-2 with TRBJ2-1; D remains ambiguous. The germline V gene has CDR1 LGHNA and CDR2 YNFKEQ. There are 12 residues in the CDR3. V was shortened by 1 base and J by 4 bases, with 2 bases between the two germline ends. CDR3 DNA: TGTGCCAGCAGCCAAGGATACAATGAGCAGTTCTTC. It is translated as CASSQGYNEQFF.

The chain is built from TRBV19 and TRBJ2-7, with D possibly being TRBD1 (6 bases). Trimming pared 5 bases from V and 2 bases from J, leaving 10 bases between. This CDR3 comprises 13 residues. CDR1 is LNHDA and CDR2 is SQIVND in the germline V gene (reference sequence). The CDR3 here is CASSPGQTYEQYF. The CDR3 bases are TGTGCCAGTAGTCCCGGACAGACCTACGAGCAGTACTTC. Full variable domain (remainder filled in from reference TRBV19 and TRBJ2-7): DGGITQSPKYLFRKEGQNVTLSCEQNLNHDAMYWYRQDPGQGLRLIYYSQIVNDFQKGDIAEGYSVSREKKESFPLTVTSAQKNPTAFYLCASSPGQTYEQYFGPGTRLTVT.

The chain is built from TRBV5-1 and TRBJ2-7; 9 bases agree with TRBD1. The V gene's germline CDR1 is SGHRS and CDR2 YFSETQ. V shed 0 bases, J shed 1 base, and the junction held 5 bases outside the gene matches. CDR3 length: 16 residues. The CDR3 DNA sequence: TGCGCCAGCAGCTTGGCCTGGGACAGGGCTTCCTACGAGCAGTACGTC. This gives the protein CASSLAWDRASYEQYV.

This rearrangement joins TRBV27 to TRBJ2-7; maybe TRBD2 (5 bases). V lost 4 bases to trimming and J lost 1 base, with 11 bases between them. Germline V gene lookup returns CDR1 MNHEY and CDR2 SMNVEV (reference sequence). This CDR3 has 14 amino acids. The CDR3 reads CASSSTTGSYEQYV. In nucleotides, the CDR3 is TGTGCCAGCAGTTCAACGACGGGATCCTACGAGCAGTACGTC.

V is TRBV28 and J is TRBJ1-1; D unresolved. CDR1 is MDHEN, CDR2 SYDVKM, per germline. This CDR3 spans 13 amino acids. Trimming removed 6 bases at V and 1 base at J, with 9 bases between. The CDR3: CASRFTENTEAFF. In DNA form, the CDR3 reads TGTGCCAGCAGGTTCACAGAGAACACTGAAGCTTTCTTT.

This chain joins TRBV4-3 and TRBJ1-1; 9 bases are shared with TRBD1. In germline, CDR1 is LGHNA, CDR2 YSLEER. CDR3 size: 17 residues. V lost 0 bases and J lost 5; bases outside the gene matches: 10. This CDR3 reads CASSQDSPGQGMTEAFF. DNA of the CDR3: TGCGCCAGCAGCCAAGATAGCCCCGGACAGGGGATGACTGAAGCTTTCTTT.

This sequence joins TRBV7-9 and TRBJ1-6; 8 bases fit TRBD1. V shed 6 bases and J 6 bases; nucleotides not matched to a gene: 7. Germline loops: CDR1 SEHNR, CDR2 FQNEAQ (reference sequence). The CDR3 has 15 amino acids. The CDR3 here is CASSPDRGGNSPLHF. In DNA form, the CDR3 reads TGTGCCAGCAGTCCTGACAGGGGAGGTAATTCACCCCTCCACTTT.

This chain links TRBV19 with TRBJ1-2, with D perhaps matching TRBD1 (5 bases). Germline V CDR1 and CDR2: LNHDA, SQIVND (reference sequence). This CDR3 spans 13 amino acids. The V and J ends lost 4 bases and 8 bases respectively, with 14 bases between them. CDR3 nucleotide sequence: TGTGCCAGTAGTACCGCGGGACTTGCGGGCTACACCTTC. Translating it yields CASSTAGLAGYTF.

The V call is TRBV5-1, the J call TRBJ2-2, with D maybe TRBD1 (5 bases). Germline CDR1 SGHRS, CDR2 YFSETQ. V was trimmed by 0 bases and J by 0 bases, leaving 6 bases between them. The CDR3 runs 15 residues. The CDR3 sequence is CASSLGTPNTGELFF. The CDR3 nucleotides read TGCGCCAGCAGCTTGGGGACACCGAACACCGGGGAGCTGTTTTTT.

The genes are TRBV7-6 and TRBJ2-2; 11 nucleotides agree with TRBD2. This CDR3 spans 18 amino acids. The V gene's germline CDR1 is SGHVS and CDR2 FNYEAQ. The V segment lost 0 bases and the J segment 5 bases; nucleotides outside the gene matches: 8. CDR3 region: CASSLASLAGGKTGELFF. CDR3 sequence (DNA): TGTGCCAGCAGCTTAGCGTCCCTAGCGGGGGGAAAGACCGGGGAGCTGTTTTTT.

This CDR3 reads CASSPGTGADEAFF. For the CDR3, the DNA is TGTGCCAGCAGCCCCGGGACAGGGGCAGATGAAGCTTTCTTT. The rearrangement joins TRBV9 to TRBJ1-1; 10 bases map to TRBD1. With 4 bases clipped from V and 7 bases from J, the junction kept 7 bases outside the gene matches. There are 14 residues in the CDR3. Looked up from germline, CDR1 is SGDLS and CDR2 is YYNGEE.

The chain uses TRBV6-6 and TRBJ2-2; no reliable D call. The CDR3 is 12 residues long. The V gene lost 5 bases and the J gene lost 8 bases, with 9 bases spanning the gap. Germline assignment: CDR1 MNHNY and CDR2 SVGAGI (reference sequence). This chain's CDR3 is CASSPDRGELFF. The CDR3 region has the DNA TGTGCCAGCAGTCCGGATCGGGGGGAGCTGTTTTTT.

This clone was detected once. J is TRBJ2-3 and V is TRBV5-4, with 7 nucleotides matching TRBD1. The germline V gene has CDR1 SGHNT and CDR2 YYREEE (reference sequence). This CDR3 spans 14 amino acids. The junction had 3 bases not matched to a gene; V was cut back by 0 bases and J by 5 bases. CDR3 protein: CASSLEGALDTQYF. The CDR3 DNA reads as TGTGCCAGCAGCTTGGAGGGGGCGTTAGATACGCAGTATTTT.

The CDR3 sequence: CASSYHRTGPNEQFF. The CDR3 DNA is TGTGCCAGCAGTTACCACCGGACAGGGCCCAATGAGCAGTTCTTC. The V and J genes are TRBV6-5 and TRBJ2-1; TRBD1 agrees at 8 bases. Germline CDR1 MNHEY, CDR2 SVGAGI. This CDR3 is built from 15 residues. V trimming: 2 bases; J trimming: 6 bases; junction bases outside the gene matches: 6.

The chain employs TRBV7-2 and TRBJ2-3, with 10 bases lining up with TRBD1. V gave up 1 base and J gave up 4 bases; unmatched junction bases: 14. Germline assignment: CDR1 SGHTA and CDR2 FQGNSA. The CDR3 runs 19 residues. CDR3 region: CASSLVLAAGTGASDTQYF. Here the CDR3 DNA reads TGTGCCAGCAGCTTAGTATTGGCGGCTGGGACAGGGGCGTCAGATACGCAGTATTTT.

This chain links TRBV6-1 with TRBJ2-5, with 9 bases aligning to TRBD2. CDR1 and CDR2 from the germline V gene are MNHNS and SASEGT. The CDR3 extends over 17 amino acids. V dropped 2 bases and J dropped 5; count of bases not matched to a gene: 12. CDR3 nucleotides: TGTGCCAGCAGTGAATTTGAAGGCGGGGGGGCCAGTGAGACCCAGTACTTC. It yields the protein CASSEFEGGGASETQYF.

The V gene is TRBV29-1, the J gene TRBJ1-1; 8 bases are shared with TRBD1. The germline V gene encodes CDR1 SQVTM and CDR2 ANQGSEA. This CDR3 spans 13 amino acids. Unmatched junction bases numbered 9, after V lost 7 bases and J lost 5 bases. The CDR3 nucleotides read TGCAGCGCGGGGTTAAACAGGGGGACTGAAGCTTTCTTT. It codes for CSAGLNRGTEAFF.